The 32 T cell receptor beta chains below were found in one sample sequenced in a study of cytomegalovirus exposure and HLA in healthy donors. PCR amplification relied on 60 Vbeta primers (plus 13 Jbeta primers). Libraries were prepared by immunoSEQ multiplex PCR; TCRdb keeps only in-frame clonotypes and omits some of them. The table lists roughly 200,000 clones, 79% of them singletons. The specimen was PBMCs. The receptors derive from a girl between 5 and 17 years old in good health and CMV-seropositive.

This clone was counted only a few times. The chain carries TRBV9 and TRBJ2-7; 7 bases are a match to TRBD2. The junction had 5 bases not matched to a gene; V was cut back by 3 bases and J by 2 bases. The CDR3 is made up of 14 amino acids. Germline V CDR1 and CDR2: SGDLS, YYNGEE. CDR3: CASSGGGPTYEQYF. The CDR3 DNA is TGTGCCAGCAGCGGCGGGGGACCTACCTACGAGCAGTACTTC.

J is TRBJ1-4 and V is TRBV11-2; 7 bases match TRBD1. The CDR3 is made up of 14 amino acids. Germline assignment: CDR1 SGHAT and CDR2 FQNNGV. V shed 7 bases and J 12 bases; nucleotides not matched to a gene: 14. CDR3 DNA sequence: TGTGCCAGCACCGAGACCCTACAGGGGCAAGAACTGTTTTTT. Amino acid sequence: CASTETLQGQELFF.

The genes are TRBV19 and TRBJ1-4; TRBD1 is a possible D gene (6 bases). The germline CDR1 and CDR2 sequences are LNHDA and SQIVND (reference sequence). Trimming removed 6 bases at V and 6 bases at J, with 17 bases between. This CDR3 comprises 15 residues. The CDR3: CASRDFPSGDEKLFF. The CDR3 DNA sequence: TGTGCCAGTAGGGACTTCCCATCAGGGGATGAAAAACTGTTTTTT. Combining the CDR3 with reference TRBV19 and TRBJ1-4 gives the whole variable domain DGGITQSPKYLFRKEGQNVTLSCEQNLNHDAMYWYRQDPGQGLRLIYYSQIVNDFQKGDIAEGYSVSREKKESFPLTVTSAQKNPTAFYLCASRDFPSGDEKLFFGSGTQLSVL.

The CDR3 DNA follows: TGTGCCAGCAGCGTAGAGGTCGGGGGGGATACGCAGTATTTT. Amino acid sequence: CASSVEVGGDTQYF. The chain employs TRBV9 and TRBJ2-3, with 7 bases that match TRBD2. Trimming removed 0 bases from V and 6 bases from J; junction bases left unmatched: 4. CDR1 is SGDLS, CDR2 YYNGEE, per germline. The CDR3 runs to 14 residues.

A single count supports this clone. This chain joins TRBV11-3 and TRBJ2-4; 8 bases are shared with TRBD2. Germline V gene data show CDR1 as SGHNT and CDR2 as YENEEA. CDR3 length: 15 residues. V was clipped by 1 base and J by 5 bases; unmatched bases: 4. In DNA, the CDR3 is TGTGCCAGCAGCTTAGCGGGGGGGCTTCAAAACATTCAGTACTTC. Translation gives CASSLAGGLQNIQYF.

This chain joins TRBV19 and TRBJ1-2, with TRBD1 identical over 9 bases. This CDR3 is 17 amino acids long. With V trimmed by 5 bases and J by 4 bases, 14 bases remained unmatched. From germline, CDR1 is LNHDA and CDR2 SQIVND (reference sequence). Written as DNA, the CDR3 is TGTGCCAGTAGTCACGGGACAGGGTCGACCTTTACCTATGGCTACACCTTC. Translation gives CASSHGTGSTFTYGYTF.

The chain uses TRBV5-8 and TRBJ2-2, with 13 bases matching TRBD2. Germline V CDR1 and CDR2: SGHTS, YDEGEE. V gave up 5 bases and J gave up 0 bases; unmatched junction bases: 4. CDR3 length: 17 amino acids. The CDR3 DNA is TGTGCCAGCAGTACCGGGACTAGCGGGGCGAACACCGGGGAGCTGTTTTTT. It translates to CASSTGTSGANTGELFF.

V and J are TRBV11-3 and TRBJ2-5, with no clear D. Trimming removed 0 bases at V and 1 base at J, with 6 bases between. This CDR3 is built from 14 residues. Germline V gene sequence: CDR1 SGHNT, CDR2 YENEEA. As DNA, the CDR3 is TGTGCCAGCAGCTTAGACACAACCCAAGAGACCCAGTACTTC. It translates to CASSLDTTQETQYF. Full variable domain (remainder filled in from reference TRBV11-3 and TRBJ2-5): EAGVVQSPRYKIIEKKQPVAFWCNPISGHNTLYWYLQNLGQGPELLIRYENEEAVDDSQLPKDRFSAERLKGVDSTLKIQPAELGDSAVYLCASSLDTTQETQYFGPGTRLLVL.

This clone was picked up one time. The rearrangement joins TRBV6-1 to TRBJ2-7; TRBD2 might be the D (6 bases). V was trimmed by 5 bases and J by 11 bases, leaving 16 bases between them. This CDR3 is 12 amino acids long. CDR1 and CDR2 from the germline V gene are MNHNS and SASEGT. The CDR3 region has the DNA TGTGCCAGCAGTTCATTGGAGGGCGGCAAGTACTTC. Amino acids: CASSSLEGGKYF.

This clone was seen only a few times. V and J are TRBV5-1 and TRBJ1-6, with D possibly matching TRBD1 (6 bases). Trimming left V 1 base short and J 9 bases short, with 26 bases between. CDR1 is SGHRS, CDR2 YFSETQ, per germline. The CDR3 sequence is 19 residues long. The CDR3 reads CASSLSLPGQGTRPSPLHF. For the CDR3, the DNA is TGCGCCAGCAGCTTGTCTCTCCCGGGACAAGGGACAAGGCCTTCACCCCTCCACTTT.

The CDR3 here is CASSRDRFSYEQYF. CDR3 coding DNA: TGTGCCAGCAGCCGGGACAGATTCTCCTACGAGCAGTACTTC. The rearrangement links TRBV7-8 to TRBJ2-7; 7 nucleotides line up with TRBD1. J gave up 0 bases and V 5 bases, and 4 bases lay outside the gene matches. Germline V lookup: CDR1 SGHVS, CDR2 FQNEAQ. The CDR3 has 14 residues.

V gene TRBV19 combines with J gene TRBJ1-1, with a tentative D call TRBD1 (6 bases). The germline gives CDR1 LNHDA, CDR2 SQIVND (reference sequence). This CDR3 has 15 residues. The V and J ends lost 5 bases and 4 bases respectively, with 17 bases between them. CDR3 nucleotides: TGTGCCAGTAGTCTCAACGGGGAAGGGGGCACTGAAGCTTTCTTT. Translated, it gives CASSLNGEGGTEAFF. Full variable domain (remainder filled in from reference TRBV19 and TRBJ1-1): DGGITQSPKYLFRKEGQNVTLSCEQNLNHDAMYWYRQDPGQGLRLIYYSQIVNDFQKGDIAEGYSVSREKKESFPLTVTSAQKNPTAFYLCASSLNGEGGTEAFFGQGTRLTVV.

This clone was detected a few times. The chain employs TRBV6-5 and TRBJ1-1, with 7 bases fitting TRBD1. Losses at the gene ends were 6 bases for V and 7 bases for J; bases not matched to a gene: 8. This CDR3 contains 13 residues. CDR1 is MNHEY, CDR2 SVGAGI, per germline. The CDR3 DNA reads TGTGCCAGCAGCCGGGAGGGACAGATTGAAGCTTTCTTT. It specifies CASSREGQIEAFF.

The chain uses TRBV4-3 and TRBJ2-1; 8 nucleotides match TRBD2. V lost 4 bases and J lost 10; bases outside the gene matches: 6. CDR3 length: 13 residues. Germline V gene data show CDR1 as LGHNA and CDR2 as YSLEER. CDR3 sequence reads: CASSPGLVGEQFF. CDR3 sequence (DNA): TGCGCCAGCAGCCCGGGACTAGTCGGGGAGCAGTTCTTC.

The chain links TRBV5-1 to TRBJ2-3; the match to TRBD2 covers 14 bases. Germline-derived CDR1 and CDR2 are SGHRS and YFSETQ. The V and J ends lost 6 bases and 8 bases, in that order; junction bases with no gene match: 8. This CDR3 is 15 amino acids long. The CDR3 loop is CASTLTSGGAGTQYF. DNA for the CDR3: TGCGCCAGCACCCTGACTAGCGGGGGGGCGGGTACGCAGTATTTT.

CDR3 region: CASSPQIPGEQYF. In nucleotides, the CDR3 is TGTGCCAGCAGCCCCCAAATCCCGGGGGAGCAGTACTTC. This sequence joins TRBV7-2 and TRBJ2-7, with a possible D match to TRBD2 (5 bases). Deletions cut 5 bases from V and 7 bases from J, with 15 bases between. This CDR3 has 13 residues. Per the germline V gene, CDR1 is SGHTA and CDR2 is FQGNSA.

This clone appeared a single time. Here the CDR3 reads CSVEGEMNTEAFF. The CDR3 coding sequence is TGCAGCGTTGAAGGAGAGATGAACACTGAAGCTTTCTTT. V usage is TRBV29-1 and J usage is TRBJ1-1; no firm D call. This CDR3 comprises 13 residues. The V gene lost 1 base and the J gene lost 0 bases, with 6 bases spanning the gap. Germline V lookup: CDR1 SQVTM, CDR2 ANQGSEA.

The chain carries TRBV7-9 and TRBJ1-1, with TRBD1 matching over 9 bases. CDR3 length equals 14 residues. Germline CDR1 is SEHNR and CDR2 is FQNEAQ (reference sequence). V shed 5 bases, J shed 4 bases, and the junction held 5 bases outside the gene matches. This CDR3 is CASSADRGSTEAFF. DNA for the CDR3: TGTGCCAGCAGCGCGGACAGGGGAAGCACTGAAGCTTTCTTT.

The chain combines TRBV6-1 with TRBJ1-1; no reliable D call. The germline CDR1 and CDR2 sequences are MNHNS and SASEGT. The ends were cut back, 3 bases at V and 1 base at J, with 6 bases in the middle. This CDR3 region has 13 residues. CDR3 amino acids: CASSDAGNTEAFF. The CDR3 DNA reads as TGTGCCAGCAGTGATGCAGGGAACACTGAAGCTTTCTTT.

The CDR3 sequence is CASRGEGIGELFF. CDR3 coding DNA: TGTGCCAGCCGGGGAGAGGGTATCGGGGAGCTGTTTTTT. The chain recombines TRBV2 with TRBJ2-2, with D perhaps TRBD2 (5 bases). This CDR3 contains 13 residues. V lost 8 bases and J lost 7, with 14 bases in between. The germline V gene encodes CDR1 SNHLY and CDR2 FYNNEI.

This chain connects TRBV27 to TRBJ2-2; 8 bases line up with TRBD2. Germline-derived CDR1 and CDR2 are MNHEY and SMNVEV (reference sequence). V shed 3 bases and J 0 bases; nucleotides not matched to a gene: 6. CDR3 length equals 17 residues. In DNA form, the CDR3 reads TGTGCCAGCAGTTTCGTTAGCGGGGCCGCGAACACCGGGGAGCTGTTTTTT. Its translation is CASSFVSGAANTGELFF.

The V and J genes are TRBV4-2 and TRBJ2-3, with 8 bases that match TRBD2. With V trimmed by 0 bases and J by 1 base, 3 bases remained unmatched. This CDR3 is 16 amino acids long. Germline CDR1 is LGHNA and CDR2 is YNFKEQ. The CDR3: CASSQDRGGGTDTQYF. The CDR3 DNA reads as TGTGCCAGCAGCCAAGATCGGGGGGGAGGCACAGATACGCAGTATTTT.

This clone was seen a handful of times. V usage is TRBV6-4 and J usage is TRBJ2-7; TRBD2 is a possible D gene (6 bases). There are 14 residues in the CDR3. Germline V gene lookup returns CDR1 MRHNA and CDR2 SNTAGT. Trimming shortened V by 3 bases and J by 3 bases, and 12 bases separated the two germline ends. CDR3 nucleotide sequence: TGTGCCAGCAGTGAGCAGGGAGGATTCTACGAGCAGTACTTC. It specifies CASSEQGGFYEQYF.

The gene calls are TRBV7-9 and TRBJ2-2; D perhaps matches TRBD1 (6 bases). Between the trimmed V and J ends, which lost 7 bases and 3 bases, there was a span of 12 bases. Germline-derived CDR1 and CDR2 are SEHNR and FQNEAQ (reference sequence). This CDR3 comprises 14 residues. In nucleotides, the CDR3 is TGTGCCAGCAACCTGGGGGCAGACACCGGGGAGCTGTTTTTT. Protein product: CASNLGADTGELFF.

The V and J genes are TRBV7-9 and TRBJ2-7, with D hard to call. The ends were cut back, 1 base at V and 2 bases at J, with 9 bases in the middle. Germline assignment: CDR1 SEHNR and CDR2 FQNEAQ (reference sequence). This CDR3 contains 14 residues. DNA for the CDR3: TGTGCCAGCAGCTTAGATTACGGAGCCTACGAGCAGTACTTC. Residues: CASSLDYGAYEQYF.

This chain links TRBV29-1 with TRBJ2-3; 8 bases fit TRBD2. The germline gives CDR1 SQVTM, CDR2 ANQGSEA. V shed 3 bases and J 3 bases; nucleotides not matched to a gene: 8. This CDR3 is built from 15 residues. The CDR3 nucleotides are TGCAGCGTTGAGGAGCGGGGGACCCTGACAGATACGCAGTATTTT. This gives the protein CSVEERGTLTDTQYF.

The V call is TRBV5-4, the J call TRBJ2-7, with 7 bases matching TRBD2. Losses at the gene ends were 5 bases for V and 2 bases for J; bases not matched to a gene: 4. CDR3 size: 13 residues. In germline, CDR1 is SGHNT, CDR2 YYREEE (reference sequence). This CDR3 is CASSLGGTYEQYF. The CDR3 DNA follows: TGTGCCAGCAGTCTGGGGGGGACCTACGAGCAGTACTTC.

Concerning this clone itself: The same CDR3 is also encoded by other DNA sequences in this sample. The chain uses TRBV5-1 and TRBJ2-5, with 7 bases matching TRBD2. The germline gives CDR1 SGHRS, CDR2 YFSETQ. This CDR3 region has 14 residues. Trimming removed 2 bases from V and 2 bases from J; junction bases left unmatched: 3. For the CDR3, the DNA is TGCGCCAGCAGCTTAGGCGGGGGTCAAGAGACCCAGTACTTC. Amino acid sequence: CASSLGGGQETQYF.

The chain employs TRBV7-2 and TRBJ2-1; 11 positions agree with TRBD2. V gave up 1 base and J gave up 9 bases; unmatched junction bases: 11. CDR1 SGHTA and CDR2 FQGNSA come from the germline V gene. The CDR3 spans 17 residues. The CDR3 protein is CASSLVELGGTSGEQFF. Here the CDR3 DNA reads TGTGCCAGCAGCTTAGTTGAACTTGGCGGGACTAGCGGTGAGCAGTTCTTC.

V is TRBV6-5 and J is TRBJ1-5; no firm D call. The ends were cut back, 2 bases at V and 2 bases at J, with 10 bases in the middle. This CDR3 has 15 residues. The germline gives CDR1 MNHEY, CDR2 SVGAGI. The CDR3 reads CASSYRGSGNQPQHF. The CDR3 DNA is TGTGCCAGCAGTTACCGGGGAAGCGGCAATCAGCCCCAGCATTTT.

This rearrangement joins TRBV4-3 to TRBJ1-4; 8 bases map to TRBD1. The CDR3 has 16 amino acids. From germline, CDR1 is LGHNA and CDR2 YSLEER. Trimming removed 4 bases from V and 4 bases from J; junction bases left unmatched: 8. The CDR3 protein is CASSLGQGIDNEKLFF. CDR3 DNA sequence: TGCGCCAGCAGCCTAGGACAGGGCATCGATAATGAAAAACTGTTTTTT.

This chain joins TRBV7-7 and TRBJ2-7; possible D gene TRBD1, 6 bases. V lost 1 base and J 2 bases, leaving 6 bases between the germline ends. Germline V CDR1 and CDR2: SSHAT, FNYEAQ (reference sequence). The CDR3 has 13 residues. CDR3 coding DNA: TGTGCCAGCAGCTTAGGGGGGCCCTACGAGCAGTACTTC. This gives the protein CASSLGGPYEQYF.